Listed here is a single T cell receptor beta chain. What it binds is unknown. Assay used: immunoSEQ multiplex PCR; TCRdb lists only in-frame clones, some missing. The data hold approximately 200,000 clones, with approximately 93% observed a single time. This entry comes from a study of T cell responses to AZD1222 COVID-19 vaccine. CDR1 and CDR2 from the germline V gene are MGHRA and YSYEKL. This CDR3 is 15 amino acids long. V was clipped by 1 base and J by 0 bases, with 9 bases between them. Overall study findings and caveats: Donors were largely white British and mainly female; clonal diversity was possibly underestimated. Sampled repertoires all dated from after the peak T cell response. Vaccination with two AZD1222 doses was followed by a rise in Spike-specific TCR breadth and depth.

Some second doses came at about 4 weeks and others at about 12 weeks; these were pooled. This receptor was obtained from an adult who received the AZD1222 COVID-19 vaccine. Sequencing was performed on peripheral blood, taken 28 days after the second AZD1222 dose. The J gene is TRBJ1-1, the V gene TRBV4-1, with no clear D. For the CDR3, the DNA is TGCGCCAGCAGCCAAGCGTTTTCGGTGAACACTGAAGCTTTCTTT. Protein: CASSQAFSVNTEAFF.